The 29 T cell receptor beta chains below were found in one sample sequenced in a study of blood T cell repertoires in COVID-19. TCRdb keeps only in-frame clones here, not all; method: immunoSEQ multiplex PCR. The sample carries about 200,000 clones, about 90% recorded once. The sequencing input was peripheral blood. Receptor source: a young man with active or convalescent COVID-19.

Written as DNA, the CDR3 is TGTGCCAGCAGCTTAGTGGGGGCGGCTGAAGCTTTCTTT. Translation: CASSLVGAAEAFF. This chain joins TRBV7-2 and TRBJ1-1; maybe TRBD1 (6 bases). The CDR3 contains 13 residues. Germline-derived CDR1 and CDR2 are SGHTA and FQGNSA. V lost 1 base to trimming and J lost 6 bases, with 9 bases between them.

The table lists this clone with a count of one. V and J are TRBV5-8 and TRBJ2-3; tentatively, D is TRBD1 (5 bases). The CDR3 extends over 14 amino acids. Trimming cost V 1 base and J 0 bases, with 6 bases left between them. Germline loops: CDR1 SGHTS, CDR2 YDEGEE. For the CDR3, the DNA is TGTGCCAGCAGCTTGCGACAGAGCACAGATACGCAGTATTTT. Protein sequence: CASSLRQSTDTQYF.

A single count supports this clone. The V gene is TRBV19, the J gene TRBJ1-1; 7 bases map to TRBD1. Germline CDR1 is LNHDA and CDR2 is SQIVND (reference sequence). Losses at the gene ends were 3 bases for V and 0 bases for J; bases not matched to a gene: 4. This CDR3 has 15 residues. This CDR3 is CASSIRGQLNTEAFF. The CDR3 DNA is TGTGCCAGTAGTATTAGGGGGCAGCTGAACACTGAAGCTTTCTTT. The full variable domain, completed using reference TRBV19 and TRBJ1-1, is DGGITQSPKYLFRKEGQNVTLSCEQNLNHDAMYWYRQDPGQGLRLIYYSQIVNDFQKGDIAEGYSVSREKKESFPLTVTSAQKNPTAFYLCASSIRGQLNTEAFFGQGTRLTVV.

The chain has TRBV19 and TRBJ2-3; a weak D match, TRBD2 (6 bases). The CDR3 length is 14 residues. Germline V gene sequence: CDR1 LNHDA, CDR2 SQIVND (reference sequence). Trimming took off 6 bases at V and 3 bases at J, with 13 bases between the two ends. CDR3 nucleotides: TGTGCCAGTAGGCGGGACGGACCAACAGATACGCAGTATTTT. This gives the protein CASRRDGPTDTQYF.

The genes are TRBV5-1 and TRBJ1-1, with 9 positions matching TRBD1. The germline V gene has CDR1 SGHRS and CDR2 YFSETQ. V was pared by 3 bases and J by 3 bases, with 18 bases of the junction left unmatched. This CDR3 contains 19 residues. CDR3 protein: CASSSLAAGTGLGDTEAFF. In DNA form, the CDR3 reads TGCGCCAGCAGCTCATTGGCGGCCGGGACAGGGTTAGGGGACACTGAAGCTTTCTTT.

The chain combines TRBV7-8 with TRBJ2-1; weak D call: TRBD1 (5 bases). V was cut by 3 bases and J by 2 bases, with 8 bases left in between. CDR3 size: 14 residues. CDR1 and CDR2 (germline): SGHVS, FQNEAQ. CDR3 loop: CASSFQGTYNEQFF. The CDR3 nucleotides are TGTGCCAGCAGCTTCCAGGGAACCTACAATGAGCAGTTCTTC.

This chain joins TRBV4-2 and TRBJ1-5, with 9 bases aligning to TRBD1. Germline CDR1 and CDR2: LGHNA and YNFKEQ. Germline trimming cut 4 bases from V and 3 bases from J; bases unmatched to any gene: 4. The CDR3 has 15 residues. The CDR3 sequence: CASSRGTGNNQPQHF. Here the CDR3 DNA reads TGTGCCAGCAGCCGGGGGACAGGGAACAATCAGCCCCAGCATTTT.

The rearrangement links TRBV11-3 to TRBJ2-5; 14 bases fit TRBD2. The V segment lost 5 bases and the J segment 3 bases; nucleotides outside the gene matches: 5. Germline V gene lookup returns CDR1 SGHNT and CDR2 YENEEA. CDR3 length: 16 amino acids. The CDR3, as DNA: TGTGCCAGCAGCCCAGGACTAGCGGGAGGTGAAGAGACCCAGTACTTC. This translates into CASSPGLAGGEETQYF.

CDR3 residues: CASSFPGLVKFF. The CDR3 region has the DNA TGTGCCAGCAGTTTTCCGGGACTAGTCAAGTTCTTC. This chain uses TRBV27 with TRBJ2-1; TRBD2 matches 8 bases. CDR1 is MNHEY, CDR2 SMNVEV, per germline (reference sequence). V gave up 3 bases and J gave up 14 bases; unmatched junction bases: 6. The CDR3 loop spans 12 amino acids.

The chain joins TRBV5-1 to TRBJ2-1; the D gene is possibly TRBD2 (5 bases). The CDR3 is made up of 16 amino acids. Germline CDR1 is SGHRS and CDR2 is YFSETQ. The ends were cut back, 4 bases at V and 0 bases at J, with 14 bases in the middle. This CDR3 reads CASSPGLGSSYNEQFF. CDR3 nucleotide sequence: TGCGCCAGCAGCCCGGGTTTAGGGAGCTCCTACAATGAGCAGTTCTTC.

The chain employs TRBV12-3 or TRBV12-4 and TRBJ2-7; D call uncertain. CDR3 length: 12 residues. V shed 3 bases and J shed 5 bases, with 8 bases lying between them. The CDR3 is CASSFSQDEQYF. For the CDR3, the DNA is TGTGCCAGCAGTTTTTCGCAGGACGAGCAGTACTTC.

The V and J genes are TRBV7-2 and TRBJ1-1, with unresolved D. The germline V gene has CDR1 SGHTA and CDR2 FQGNSA. V lost 5 bases and J 5 bases, leaving 15 bases between the germline ends. The CDR3 runs to 14 residues. The CDR3 DNA reads TGTGCCAGCAGCGCCGGAGGTAGCCGGACTGAAGCTTTCTTT. Protein sequence: CASSAGGSRTEAFF. The variable domain in full, with the rest retrieved from reference TRBV7-2 and TRBJ1-1, is GAGVSQSPSNKVTEKGKDVELRCDPISGHTALYWYRQSLGQGLEFLIYFQGNSAPDKSGLPSDRFSAERTGGSVSTLTIQRTQQEDSAVYLCASSAGGSRTEAFFGQGTRLTVV.

The V and J genes are TRBV29-1 and TRBJ2-3, with D maybe TRBD2 (6 bases). V shed 8 bases and J shed 3 bases, with 12 bases lying between them. The CDR3 extends over 12 amino acids. Germline V gene lookup returns CDR1 SQVTM and CDR2 ANQGSEA. The DNA for the CDR3 is TGCAGCCTTACGGAGGGGACAGATACGCAGTATTTT. Protein product: CSLTEGTDTQYF.

V is TRBV5-1 and J is TRBJ1-3, with D unclear. The CDR3 is made up of 16 amino acids. Germline V lookup: CDR1 SGHRS, CDR2 YFSETQ. Trimming removed 0 bases at V and 0 bases at J, with 10 bases between. CDR3 bases: TGCGCCAGCAGCTTGGGTTCAGCGAACTCTGGAAACACCATATATTTT. Encoded protein: CASSLGSANSGNTIYF.

The chain employs TRBV9 and TRBJ2-1, with a tentative D call TRBD1 (5 bases). The CDR3 consists of 14 residues. The V end was cut by 5 bases, the J end by 3 bases, with 12 bases between. CDR1 is SGDLS, CDR2 YYNGEE, per germline. The CDR3 region is CASSPGRDYNEQFF. The CDR3 DNA is TGTGCCAGCAGTCCTGGCAGGGACTACAATGAGCAGTTCTTC.

The CDR3 bases are TGCAGCGTTGAAGATCCGACAGCTAACTATGGCTACACCTTC. It encodes CSVEDPTANYGYTF. The chain uses TRBV29-1 and TRBJ1-2, with D possibly being TRBD1 (5 bases). The V gene's germline CDR1 is SQVTM and CDR2 ANQGSEA. The V gene lost 0 bases and the J gene lost 0 bases, with 8 bases spanning the gap. This CDR3 is 14 amino acids long.

CDR3 sequence: CASSLDRANTGELFF. DNA of the CDR3: TGTGCCAGCAGCCTTGACAGAGCGAACACCGGGGAGCTGTTTTTT. V usage is TRBV7-8 and J usage is TRBJ2-2; D is perhaps TRBD1 (5 bases). Germline V gives CDR1 SGHVS, CDR2 FQNEAQ. The germline V and J ends were trimmed by 5 bases and 0 bases, with 10 bases remaining between them. The CDR3 totals 15 residues.

This clone has a single count. The gene calls are TRBV14 and TRBJ1-2; perhaps TRBD1 as D (5 bases). This CDR3 comprises 12 residues. The V end lost 1 base, the J end lost 8 bases, and 8 bases lay between the germline ends. Germline V gene data show CDR1 as SGHDN and CDR2 as FVKESK. The DNA for the CDR3 is TGTGCCAGCAGCCAAGTAGGGGTCGGCTACACCTTC. Protein sequence: CASSQVGVGYTF.

The rearrangement links TRBV9 to TRBJ1-6; TRBD1 matches at 7 bases. V shed 5 bases, J shed 10 bases, and the junction held 9 bases outside the gene matches. Germline CDR1 reads SGDLS; CDR2 reads YYNGEE. The CDR3 runs 14 residues. The CDR3 protein is CASSGTGDGSPLHF. The CDR3 DNA follows: TGTGCCAGCAGTGGTACAGGGGATGGCTCACCCCTCCACTTT.

CDR3 residues: CASSPRGSGNTIYF. The CDR3 nucleotides read TGTGCCAGCAGCCCCCGGGGCTCTGGAAACACCATATATTTT. This sequence joins TRBV5-4 and TRBJ1-3; D not resolved. The V gene's germline CDR1 is SGHNT and CDR2 YYREEE (reference sequence). Trimming left V 4 bases short and J 0 bases short, with 8 bases between. This CDR3 spans 14 amino acids.

The V and J genes are TRBV4-2 and TRBJ1-2; perhaps TRBD1 as D (6 bases). Deletions cut 0 bases from V and 7 bases from J, with 12 bases between. Germline CDR1 and CDR2: LGHNA and YNFKEQ. The CDR3 contains 14 residues. The CDR3 bases are TGTGCCAGCAGCCAAGATCGGGGGGGCCGTGGCTACACCTTC. Its translation is CASSQDRGGRGYTF.

The V and J genes are TRBV3-1 (or the pseudogene TRBV3-2) and TRBJ1-1, with 7 bases that match TRBD1. Germline-derived CDR1 and CDR2 are LGHDT and YNNKEL (reference sequence). This CDR3 region has 11 residues. Trimming took 5 bases from V and 11 from J; bases not matched to a gene: 5. This chain's CDR3 is CASSKGQAAFF. The CDR3 nucleotides are TGTGCCAGCAGCAAAGGACAGGCTGCTTTCTTT.

This chain connects TRBV7-9 to TRBJ2-7; 12 bases fit TRBD1. The junction had 8 bases not matched to a gene; V was cut back by 5 bases and J by 0 bases. CDR1 and CDR2 (germline): SEHNR, FQNEAQ (reference sequence). This CDR3 has 17 residues. CDR3 sequence (DNA): TGTGCCAGCAGCGCGGGGACAGGGGGCCATTCCTCCTACGAGCAGTACTTC. Its translation is CASSAGTGGHSSYEQYF.

This chain uses TRBV5-1 with TRBJ2-5; 10 bases are shared with TRBD1. With 4 bases clipped from V and 3 bases from J, the junction kept 12 bases outside the gene matches. CDR3 length equals 17 residues. CDR1 SGHRS and CDR2 YFSETQ come from the germline V gene. Here the CDR3 DNA reads TGCGCCAGCAGCCTTGGAGCCGGACAGGGGGAAGAAGAGACCCAGTACTTC. Translating it yields CASSLGAGQGEEETQYF.

The CDR3 protein is CASSLGNWGLANTGELFF. The CDR3 DNA reads as TGCGCCAGCAGCTTGGGTAATTGGGGACTCGCGAACACCGGGGAGCTGTTTTTT. The chain recombines TRBV5-1 with TRBJ2-2, with D perhaps TRBD2 (6 bases). The CDR3 has 18 residues. V was clipped by 0 bases and J by 0 bases, with 15 bases between them. Germline V gene sequence: CDR1 SGHRS, CDR2 YFSETQ.

J is TRBJ2-1 and V is TRBV18; TRBD2 matches 10 bases. Losses at the gene ends were 3 bases for V and 9 bases for J; bases not matched to a gene: 5. CDR1 KGHSH and CDR2 LQKENI come from the germline V gene. The CDR3 loop spans 14 amino acids. In nucleotides, the CDR3 is TGTGCCAGCTCACCGACTAGCGGGTTGTCTGAGCAGTTCTTC. Translated: CASSPTSGLSEQFF.

The DNA for the CDR3 is TGTGCCAGCAGCTTAACCGCGGGGACCTACAATGAGCAGTTCTTC. It yields the protein CASSLTAGTYNEQFF. The rearrangement links TRBV6-6 to TRBJ2-1; perhaps TRBD2 as D (6 bases). The CDR3 spans 15 residues. The ends were cut back, 6 bases at V and 2 bases at J, with 14 bases in the middle. Germline CDR1 reads MNHNY; CDR2 reads SVGAGI (reference sequence).

This clone was seen once. V is TRBV7-2 and J is TRBJ2-5, with D maybe TRBD1 (6 bases). There are 14 residues in the CDR3. Germline assignment: CDR1 SGHTA and CDR2 FQGNSA. V lost 5 bases, J lost 5 bases, and 15 bases lay in between. CDR3 sequence reads: CASSRSAGEETQYF. For the CDR3, the DNA is TGTGCCAGCAGCCGTAGCGCAGGGGAGGAGACCCAGTACTTC. The variable domain in full, completed from reference TRBV7-2 and TRBJ2-5, reads GAGVSQSPSNKVTEKGKDVELRCDPISGHTALYWYRQSLGQGLEFLIYFQGNSAPDKSGLPSDRFSAERTGGSVSTLTIQRTQQEDSAVYLCASSRSAGEETQYFGPGTRLLVL.

The chain has TRBV2 and TRBJ1-5; TRBD1 is a possible D gene (6 bases). Trimming removed 4 bases at V and 3 bases at J, with 13 bases between. Germline CDR1 and CDR2: SNHLY and FYNNEI. There are 15 residues in the CDR3. DNA of the CDR3: TGTGCCAGCAGTGGTCAGGGGCTGAACAATCAGCCCCAGCATTTT. This translates into CASSGQGLNNQPQHF. The full variable domain, with the rest looked up from reference TRBV2 and TRBJ1-5, is EPEVTQTPSHQVTQMGQEVILRCVPISNHLYFYWYRQILGQKVEFLVSFYNNEISEKSEIFDDQFSVERPDGSNFTLKIRSTKLEDSAMYFCASSGQGLNNQPQHFGDGTRLSIL.